This TCR beta chain was sequenced during a study of cytomegalovirus exposure and HLA in healthy donors (TCRdb year 2017). About the full investigation: An earlier analysis of 587 of the donors reported roughly 300 Gb of sequence data and some 100 million unique TCR beta sequences from 150 million to 200 million T cells. An early release that covered about 640 HLA-typed donors contained around 300 gigabases of sequencing data and 75 million to 100 million unique TCR sequences. Among the approximately 430 genotyped donors, 75% to 90% belonged to the genetic ancestry cluster associated with self-reported Caucasian donors. The aim of the study was to test whether cataloging public T cell receptors could identify signatures of past pathogen exposure. The T cell repertoires of under 700 subjects were profiled by immunosequencing and related to cytomegalovirus serostatus. Along with the approximately 700-subject first cohort, a separate validation cohort of approximately 110 different subjects was used. To predict cytomegalovirus infection status, the study brought together high-throughput TCR immunosequencing, statistical association of individual TCRs with disease status, and machine learning. A later analysis re-examined previously published TCR beta repertoires from about 700 donors and added high-resolution HLA genotyping to investigate patterns of TCR occurrence. In the later analysis, no new phenotypic data were used to find candidate immune exposures; instead, reliance was placed on TCR beta sequences and their occurrence across donors. An earlier analysis of around 540 of the donors applied high-throughput TCR beta sequencing to assess whether each TCR beta V gene segment acted as functional or pseudogenic. Donor age, sex, ethnicity and CMV serostatus were compiled alongside the repertoire data. In a later genetic analysis, genome-wide SNP genotypes for about 55% of the roughly 700 donors were used, and that subset was treated as a discovery cohort. Every discovery cohort repertoire had been produced on one sequencing platform. Both class I and class II loci were covered by HLA typing, at four-digit resolution. The number of typed donors differed by locus: about 629-630 for A, B, C, DRB1 and DQB1; approximately 520 for DQA1; some 610 for DPA1; and 450 to 480 for DPB1. Roughly five DR-DQ haplotypes were handled as single units for association and clustering because linkage in the cohort was strong. Across 300 to 400 genotyped donors of the cohort, an average of 235,054 unique TCR beta nucleotide sequences per donor were sequenced, and approximately 17% of those sequences were non-productive.

What the work shows at the level of the full study, not this receptor alone: The only immune exposure information available for the cohort was CMV serostatus. Because HLA typing was missing for some donors at each locus, association tests included only the typed subset. Compared with the roughly 710-donor mean, donors in an Asian-associated ancestry cluster had fewer N-insertions in productive TCRs, according to a later genetic analysis. A further reported finding was that TCR beta sequences accurately predicted the HLA-A and HLA-B alleles for most subjects in the first cohort. In vitro tests confirmed that three of the cytomegalovirus-associated TCR beta chains recognize cytomegalovirus antigens. Some 15 rarely observed V segments, including chromosome 9 orphons, were excluded from the earlier analysis of several hundred of the donors because counts were too low. A later genetic analysis associated a missense DCLRE1C variant with V-gene and J-gene trimming of TCR beta chains, and an independent cohort replicated the association. An earlier analysis of several hundred of the donors showed that most TCR beta V segments appeared in productive rearrangements either about 87% or about 30% of the time, which broadly matched IMGT annotations. A later analysis found that TCR association rates varied across HLA loci, with DRB1 alleles showing the most associated TCRs and HLA-C alleles the fewest. At a false discovery rate of 0.05, a later analysis linked 16,951 TCR beta sequences to specific HLA alleles. The 87-base-pair reads could not distinguish some IMGT-functional V segments, including TRBV6-2 and TRBV6-3, so those segments were excluded. The presence/absence analyses assumed that sequencing depth was roughly uniform across donors, and that assumption may not be true. According to the authors, the approach could potentially be generalized to other disease states and immunological phenotypes. In a later analysis, several top co-occurrence clusters were reported to appear linked to parvovirus B19, influenza, CMV and Epstein-Barr virus. A later analysis found that HLA-associated TCR beta chains were more clonally expanded and had lower generation probabilities than equally common non-associated chains. The classifier was reported to diagnose cytomegalovirus status with high specificity and sensitivity in both the original cohort and the validation cohort. According to a later analysis, most CMV-associated TCR beta chains appeared to be HLA-restricted, and the HLA associations seemed to be driven largely by CMV exposure. The cohort was sequenced for TCR beta chains only, and without alpha or paired-chain data the features that could be detected were limited. A cluster of highly shared sequence variants was judged likely to be a technical artifact of the sequencing pipeline. Correlated functional status among segregating V segments might reflect linkage disequilibrium, but an unknown experimental factor could not be ruled out. Most TCR sequences were observed very rarely across donors, whereas some public TCRs were present in many individuals. When HLA alleles, especially DR and DQ, strongly co-occurred, attributing TCR associations to individual alleles was difficult. In the study, roughly 160 TCR beta chains were listed as associated with cytomegalovirus.

The cohort consisted of 600 or so healthy bone marrow donors. At the time of sampling, every cohort member was nominally healthy, though immune exposures that went unrecorded were likely present. The donor tested CMV seronegative and was one of the 352 seronegative cohort members. Each donor provided a peripheral blood sample, and peripheral blood mononuclear cells were used for TCR beta sequencing. Genomic DNA extraction from the blood cell samples was performed with the Qiagen DNeasy Blood Extraction Kit. The CDR3 covers 13 residues, taking in both the cysteine and the phenylalanine. CDR3 DNA is the only sequence kept; it has 39 bases, read in frame from the first base. V is pruned by 4 bases and J by 6 bases, leaving 6 bases of the junction without a gene match. CDR1 SGDLS and CDR2 YYNGEE were looked up in the germline V gene. The library relied on the immunoSEQ multiplex PCR assay. For the multiplex PCR, a mixture combining 60 forward primers for TCR Vbeta segments and 13 reverse primers for TCR Jbeta segments was used. Amplification of the CDR3 region of rearranged TCR beta genes was performed with a multiplex PCR assay on genomic DNA. The Illumina HiSeq System was used to sequence the amplified TCR beta libraries as 87-base-pair reads. In the original analysis: A later analysis counted about 80 million unique TCR beta chains across the 670 or so repertoires, and some 11 million of these chains were shared by at least two donors. Raw reads were error-corrected and collapsed into unique sequences by a nearest-neighbor algorithm in which closely related sequences were merged to remove PCR and sequencing errors. V, D and J gene segments were assigned by aligning CDR3 sequences to IMGT reference sequences. For a sequence to be retained, at least a six-nucleotide match to both a V gene segment and a J gene segment was required. Rearrangements were called productive when the CDR3 lacked stop codons and stayed in frame with V and J; all others were non-productive. CDR3 was defined by IMGT convention, running from the second conserved V-encoded cysteine to the conserved J-encoded phenylalanine. In an earlier analysis of around 570 of the donors, sequences lacking an unambiguous match to a single V gene segment were excluded. An earlier analysis of 450 to 650 of the donors called V segments functional above 56.7% productive rearrangements and segregating when the between-donor standard deviation exceeded 5%. A statistical classification framework was built to diagnose cytomegalovirus status from the catalog of TCR beta chain sequences. In a later analysis, TCR nucleotide sequences were compared against IMGT/GENE-DB human TR gene sequences so that V and J genes could be assigned. In a later analysis, CDR3 sequences and most-parsimonious VDJ recombination scenarios were assigned using the TCRdist pipeline. In a later analysis, each TCR beta chain was defined by its CDR3 amino acid sequence together with its V-gene family, and reads without a unique V-gene family were excluded. In a later analysis, approximately 640 highly shared, low-generation-probability nucleotide sequences were removed to address suspected cross-contamination and a sequencing artifact. For each public chain, a later analysis derived a clonal expansion index from normalized ranks of inferred template counts within each repertoire. In a later analysis, generation probabilities were computed with a VDJ recombination model fitted to out-of-frame rearrangements, and the resulting probabilities were checked against IGoR. In a later analysis, TCR-TCR, TCR-HLA and TCR-CMV co-occurrence was scored with hypergeometric tests, and a repertoire-size bias correction was applied to TCR pairs. A later analysis estimated false discovery rates by permuting HLA or CMV assignments 20 times. In a later analysis, co-occurring TCRs were grouped with DBSCAN, and TCRdist sequence similarity was added when clustering was performed within HLA-allele-positive subsets. Repertoires with fewer than 30,000 or more than 120,000 public chains, plus five repertoires with anomalous nucleotide sharing, were excluded from co-occurrence clustering. TCRdb limited this immuneACCESS table to in-frame rearrangements with V and J called. A share of clones is missing; checked studies link under half to unresolved V genes, and the rest is unexplained. V, J and clone size are those of that table, while D and trimming were read from the DNA. The sample records about 180,000 clones, roughly three quarters of which are singletons. 2.5% to 3.5% of the sample goes to the ten largest clones.

With respect to this clone: It lacks a known antigen. No per-base quality is available; no much larger clone lies one base away.

The rearrangement combines TRBV9 with TRBJ1-1; TRBD1 fits 7 bases in the junction. Sequenced: PBMCs. The TCR originated in a male donor in good health and CMV-seronegative. The sequence in DNA is TGTGCCAGCAGCTTGACAGGGTACGCTGAAGCTTTCTTT. Its protein product is CASSLTGYAEAFF.